This is a list of T cell receptor beta chains from one sample in a study of monozygotic twins with inflammatory bowel disease. TCRdb reprocessed the 5' RACE reads and stores each CDR3 protein as one record, lacking DNA. The table lists 90,000 to 110,000 distinct CDR3 sequences. Sequencing was done on a sample of blood. The receptors were sampled from a human donor with ulcerative colitis or Crohn's disease, or a healthy co-twin of an affected twin (not recorded which). Each CDR3 is given with its conserved first and last residue.

V: TRBV4-2
J: TRBJ2-7
length: 14
CDR3: CASSQTGGPYEQYF

V: TRBV7-6
J: TRBJ1-6
length: 16
CDR3: CASSPWTGNYNSPLHF

V: TRBV5-6
J: TRBJ2-5
length: 16
CDR3: CASSYSGGAYGEPQYF

V: TRBV4-2
J: TRBJ2-3
length: 18
CDR3: CASSQNPVAGDVTDTQYF

V: TRBV5-6
J: TRBJ2-5
length: 15
CDR3: CASSHTNRGQETQYF

V: TRBV29-1
J: TRBJ1-4
length: 13
CDR3: CSVEEGADEKLFF

V: TRBV12-3/TRBV12-4
J: TRBJ2-1
length: 14
CDR3: CASSQTSGGIRLIF

V: TRBV5-4
J: TRBJ1-2
length: 13
CDR3: CASSTTSNYGYTF

V: TRBV19
J: TRBJ1-2
length: 14
CDR3: CASRNSQINYGYTF

V: TRBV20-1
J: TRBJ2-5
length: 16
CDR3: CSARVGSSGRMETQYF

V: TRBV11-2
J: TRBJ1-2
length: 13
CDR3: CASSLGGVSGYTF

V: TRBV12-3/TRBV12-4
J: TRBJ2-2
length: 13
CDR3: CASSFSTTGELFF

V: TRBV2
J: TRBJ2-1
length: 13
CDR3: CASRDPSPNEQFF

V: TRBV27
J: TRBJ2-3
length: 15
CDR3: CASSPRAASTDTQYF

V: TRBV5-1
J: TRBJ2-4
length: 16
CDR3: CASSGKREGRGNIQYF

V: TRBV11-2
J: TRBJ2-5
length: 18
CDR3: CASSLDWPGGGYQETQYF

V: TRBV7-9
J: TRBJ2-7
length: 16
CDR3: CASSLGGTGDQYEQYF

V: TRBV29-1
J: TRBJ2-1
length: 12
CDR3: CSVPEGRYEQFF

V: TRBV28
J: TRBJ1-4
length: 13
CDR3: CASSSGRDEKLFF

V: TRBV24-1
J: TRBJ2-5
length: 15
CDR3: CATSDAGLVGETQYF

V: TRBV28
J: TRBJ2-1
length: 13
CDR3: CASTLSSYNEQFF

V: TRBV4-3
J: TRBJ2-7
length: 16
CDR3: CASSQDVSGKGYEQYF

V: TRBV18
J: TRBJ2-7
length: 16
CDR3: CASSPPGARRAYEQYF

V: TRBV5-1
J: TRBJ2-1
length: 14
CDR3: CASSLAAGNNEQFF

V: TRBV20-1
J: TRBJ2-1
length: 16
CDR3: CSARDSGRTSYNEQFF

V: TRBV3-1
J: TRBJ1-2
length: 16
CDR3: CASSPTEWVLNYGYTF

V: TRBV12-3/TRBV12-4
J: TRBJ1-3
length: 14
CDR3: CASSGLGSGNTIYF

V: TRBV29-1
J: TRBJ2-1
length: 14
CDR3: CSVEDRGGYNEQFF

V: TRBV12-3/TRBV12-4
J: TRBJ2-1
length: 14
CDR3: CASSFLASGREQFF

V: TRBV5-1
J: TRBJ2-3
length: 18
CDR3: CASSLILTSPVGGDTQYF

V: TRBV12-3/TRBV12-4
J: TRBJ2-1
length: 15
CDR3: CASSQGSGTYNEQFF

V: TRBV7-2
J: TRBJ1-5
length: 16
CDR3: CASSLSDRLSNQPQHF

V: TRBV5-6
J: TRBJ1-4
length: 17
CDR3: CASSSGTGLSGIEKLFF

V: TRBV5-6
J: TRBJ2-1
length: 15
CDR3: CASSFLGGRDNEQFF

V: TRBV7-9
J: TRBJ2-7
length: 13
CDR3: CASSPRGPYEQYF

V: TRBV5-1
J: TRBJ1-1
length: 13
CDR3: CASSWGRDTEAFF

V: TRBV2
J: TRBJ2-1
length: 16
CDR3: CASRATSGGLYNEQFF

V: TRBV3-1
J: TRBJ2-1
length: 13
CDR3: CASRGSGNNEQFF

V: TRBV7-8
J: TRBJ2-2
length: 15
CDR3: CASSKDRGRSGELFF

V: TRBV5-4
J: TRBJ2-1
length: 15
CDR3: CTSSLTGQGYNEQFF

V: TRBV6-5
J: TRBJ2-5
length: 17
CDR3: CASSYGLTGGGGETQYF

V: TRBV20-1
J: TRBJ2-7
length: 14
CDR3: CSAEGLAGDYEQYF

V: TRBV2
J: TRBJ1-6
length: 15
CDR3: CASSEQGPYNSPLHF

V: TRBV20-1
J: TRBJ1-2
length: 13
CDR3: CSAPRDFGSGYTF

V: TRBV12-5
J: TRBJ2-7
length: 13
CDR3: CASGFSGNSEQYF

V: TRBV20-1
J: TRBJ1-2
length: 14
CDR3: CSARDQGTGDGYTF

V: TRBV2
J: TRBJ2-1
length: 12
CDR3: CASSGPNNEQFF

V: TRBV19
J: TRBJ2-3
length: 13
CDR3: CASSRLSTDTQYF

V: TRBV4-1
J: TRBJ2-4
length: 15
CDR3: CASSRAQLVRDIQNF

V: TRBV7-3
J: TRBJ2-7
length: 13
CDR3: CASSLGASYEQYF

V: TRBV28
J: TRBJ2-3
length: 18
CDR3: CASSLGAGVLRVTDTQYF

V: TRBV7-3
J: TRBJ1-6
length: 13
CDR3: CASSPGWGSPLHF